The 30 T cell receptor beta chains in this list originate from one sample, sequenced in a study of T-cell memory formation after mild COVID-19. TCRdb reprocessed the 5' RACE reads via MiXCR and lists one record per CDR3 protein. The data show tens of thousands of distinct CDR3 sequences, 6% to 6.5% seen once. The sequencing sample was made of PBMCs or a T cell subset sorted from them (not recorded which). These receptors were collected from an adult who had mild COVID-19 (a few samples of this study predate the infection). Cell type and time point are not known.

This clonotype has at least ten counts. This rearrangement joins TRBV24-1 to TRBJ2-1; maybe TRBD1 (8 bases). The germline V gene encodes CDR1 KGHDR and CDR2 SFDVKD. Trimming removed 3 bases at V and 4 bases at J, with 15 bases between. The CDR3 extends over 16 amino acids. The CDR3 loop is CATSDPDRGGYNEQFF. The DNA for the CDR3 is TGTGCCACCAGTGATCCCGACAGGGGAGGGTACAATGAGCAGTTCTTC.

This sequence joins TRBV6-5 and TRBJ2-1; 9 nucleotides align to TRBD2. The CDR3 length is 18 residues. Germline V gives CDR1 MNHEY, CDR2 SVGAGI. Unmatched junction bases numbered 14, after V lost 0 bases and J lost 8 bases. The chain's CDR3 is CASSYSRFGGRADDEQFF. The CDR3 DNA reads TGTGCCAGCAGTTACTCGAGGTTTGGCGGGAGGGCCGATGATGAGCAGTTCTTC.

In its sample, this clonotype was seen a few times. The V gene is TRBV6-2 or TRBV6-3, the J gene TRBJ1-2, with 10 nucleotides matching TRBD1. The CDR3 extends over 16 amino acids. J was trimmed by 7 bases and V by 7 bases; bases with no gene match: 15. Per the germline V gene, CDR1 is MNHEY and CDR2 is SVGEGT. CDR3 sequence reads: CASNEDRGHSGSGYTF. The CDR3 DNA follows: TGTGCCAGCAACGAAGACAGGGGGCATTCCGGGAGTGGCTACACCTTC.

This clonotype was seen at least ten times. V gene TRBV5-1 combines with J gene TRBJ2-7; D possibly matches TRBD1 or TRBD2 (5 bases each). The CDR3 spans 14 residues. Per germline, CDR1 SGHRS and CDR2 YFSETQ. Trimming left V 3 bases short and J 0 bases short, with 10 bases between. The CDR3 protein is CASSSGTTSYEQYF. CDR3 sequence (DNA): TGCGCCAGCAGCTCCGGGACCACCTCCTACGAGCAGTACTTC.

The genes are TRBV20-1 and TRBJ1-1; no definite D call. V was pared by 1 base and J by 11 bases, with 20 bases between. Germline CDR1 is DFQATT and CDR2 is SNEGSKA (reference sequence). The CDR3 consists of 14 residues. The CDR3 loop is CSARVVSHAFSAFF. The CDR3 DNA sequence: TGCAGTGCTAGAGTGGTGAGTCATGCGTTCTCGGCTTTCTTT.

This clonotype was seen many times. The chain combines TRBV5-1 with TRBJ2-1; 10 bases map to TRBD1. The CDR3 is made up of 14 amino acids. Trimming took 5 bases from V and 8 from J; bases not matched to a gene: 7. Germline V gene lookup returns CDR1 SGHRS and CDR2 YFSETQ. CDR3 residues: CASRTGGTKDEQFF. CDR3 DNA: TGCGCCAGCAGGACAGGGGGCACTAAGGATGAGCAGTTCTTC. The full variable domain, with the rest looked up from reference TRBV5-1 and TRBJ2-1, is KAGVTQTPRYLIKTRGQQVTLSCSPISGHRSVSWYQQTPGQGLQFLFEYFSETQRNKGNFPGRFSGRQFSNSRSEMNVSTLELGDSALYLCASRTGGTKDEQFFGPGTRLTVL.

In its sample, this clonotype was seen many times. The rearrangement uses TRBV5-1 and TRBJ2-5; D ambiguous. V was clipped by 1 base and J by 1 base, with 5 bases between them. Germline CDR1 reads SGHRS; CDR2 reads YFSETQ. CDR3 length: 13 residues. The CDR3 DNA is TGCGCCAGCAGCTTGTATATCCAAGAGACCCAGTACTTC. Protein: CASSLYIQETQYF.

This clonotype was counted at least ten times. This sequence joins TRBV20-1 and TRBJ2-1, with D perhaps matching TRBD2 (6 bases). The V gene's germline CDR1 is DFQATT and CDR2 SNEGSKA (reference sequence). The CDR3 loop spans 14 amino acids. V lost 2 bases, J lost 5 bases, and 13 bases lay in between. The CDR3 spells CSARLGGGDNEQFF. CDR3 in DNA: TGCAGTGCTAGACTGGGTGGAGGGGACAATGAGCAGTTCTTC.

The chain recombines TRBV10-3 with TRBJ2-7, with 9 bases that match TRBD2. Germline assignment: CDR1 ENHRY and CDR2 SYGVKD. The J segment lost 5 bases and the V segment lost 10 bases, leaving 6 bases of the junction unmatched. The CDR3 covers 12 residues. DNA for the CDR3: TGTGCCAGCGGGGGGGCCCTGGACGAGCAGTACTTC. Translating gives CASGGALDEQYF.

The chain is built from TRBV24-1 and TRBJ2-1; 14 bases agree with TRBD2. The V gene end was trimmed by 3 bases and the J gene end by 9 bases; junction bases not matched to a gene: 3. This CDR3 spans 15 amino acids. The germline gives CDR1 KGHDR, CDR2 SFDVKD. CDR3 nucleotide sequence: TGTGCCACCAGTGATGGGGGACTAGCGGGAGTTGAGCAGTTCTTC. It yields the protein CATSDGGLAGVEQFF.

This clonotype has at least ten counts. At one of its ends the junction is not consistent with the germline gene, which may arise from a read error. V and J are TRBV6-5 and TRBJ1-1; D is undetermined. Germline CDR1 is MNHEY and CDR2 is SVGAGI. This CDR3 region has 15 residues. In nucleotides, the CDR3 is TGTGCCAGCAGCTACTTAGCGACGGTGAACACTGAAGCTTTCTTT. It specifies CASSYLATVNTEAFF.

V and J are TRBV6-1 and TRBJ1-5; 9 bases line up with TRBD1. The CDR3 runs to 15 residues. Germline-derived CDR1 and CDR2 are MNHNS and SASEGT. J was trimmed by 2 bases and V by 7 bases; bases with no gene match: 6. For the CDR3, the DNA is TGTGCCAGCACCCCGGACAGGGGAGGCAATCAGCCCCAGCATTTT. Amino acids: CASTPDRGGNQPQHF.

This clonotype has a handful of counts. This chain links TRBV18 with TRBJ1-2; 8 nucleotides align to TRBD1. With V trimmed by 3 bases and J by 4 bases, 4 bases remained unmatched. The CDR3 length is 14 residues. The germline gives CDR1 KGHSH, CDR2 LQKENI. CDR3 protein: CASSPRGQAYGYTF. As DNA, the CDR3 is TGTGCCAGCTCACCCCGGGGACAGGCCTATGGCTACACCTTC.

This clonotype was recorded a few times. The V and J genes are TRBV11-1 and TRBJ2-2, with 9 bases fitting TRBD1. V lost 6 bases, J lost 3 bases, and 8 bases stayed unmatched. Germline V CDR1 and CDR2: SGHAT, FQDESV (reference sequence). The CDR3 sequence is 16 residues long. The CDR3 DNA reads as TGTGCCAGCAGGCCAGCCCGGGACAGGGACACCGGGGAGCTGTTTTTT. Translated: CASRPARDRDTGELFF.

This clonotype turned up a few times. The V call is TRBV18, the J call TRBJ2-3; D uncertain. Germline V gene data show CDR1 as KGHSH and CDR2 as LQKENI. The germline V and J ends were trimmed by 6 bases and 5 bases, with 9 bases remaining between them. CDR3 length: 12 residues. CDR3 residues: CASSPREDTQYF. The CDR3 bases are TGTGCCAGCTCGCCGCGAGAAGATACGCAGTATTTT. The full variable domain, its missing parts supplied by reference TRBV18 and TRBJ2-3, is NAGVMQNPRHLVRRRGQEARLRCSPMKGHSHVYWYRQLPEEGLKFMVYLQKENIIDESGMPKERFSAEFPKEGPSILRIQQVVRGDSAAYFCASSPREDTQYFGPGTRLTVL.

This clonotype was counted a few times. This chain links TRBV6-1 with TRBJ2-1, with D unresolved. The V end was cut by 2 bases, the J end by 7 bases, with 9 bases between. From germline, CDR1 is MNHNS and CDR2 SASEGT. The length of the CDR3 is 13 residues. CDR3 region: CASSEPLKNEQFF. The DNA for the CDR3 is TGTGCCAGCAGTGAACCCTTGAAGAATGAGCAGTTCTTC.

V and J are TRBV7-9 and TRBJ2-5; tentatively, D is TRBD2 (6 bases). The CDR3 covers 16 residues. The V end lost 5 bases, the J end lost 5 bases, and 21 bases lay between the germline ends. Germline CDR1 and CDR2: SEHNR and FQNEAQ (reference sequence). This CDR3 is CASSPPRERAPETQYF. The CDR3 nucleotides are TGTGCCAGCAGCCCTCCCCGGGAGAGGGCTCCCGAGACCCAGTACTTC.

The chain employs TRBV4-1 and TRBJ2-1; 16 bases are a match to TRBD2. CDR1 is MGHRA, CDR2 YSYEKL, per germline. V was clipped by 4 bases and J by 2 bases; unmatched bases: 11. There are 20 residues in the CDR3. The DNA for the CDR3 is TGCGCCAGCAGCCGCAGCCAACCGGGACTAGCGGGGGGGCCCTACAATGAGCAGTTCTTC. Encoded protein: CASSRSQPGLAGGPYNEQFF.

This clonotype was picked up a small number of times. This sequence joins TRBV24-1 and TRBJ2-1; TRBD2 matches 14 bases. With 3 bases clipped from V and 10 bases from J, the junction kept 10 bases outside the gene matches. The CDR3 has 17 amino acids. CDR1 and CDR2 (germline): KGHDR, SFDVKD. The CDR3 sequence is CATSDARGLAGAEEQFF. Written as DNA, the CDR3 is TGTGCCACCAGTGATGCGCGGGGACTAGCGGGAGCTGAAGAGCAGTTCTTC.

This clonotype appeared many times. Written as DNA, the CDR3 is TGCGCCAGCAGCTTGAGCCAGCAGAATACTCGGGGGGCCTACGAGCAGTACTTC. Translating gives CASSLSQQNTRGAYEQYF. The rearrangement uses TRBV5-1 and TRBJ2-7, with TRBD2 matching 7 bases. The CDR3 covers 18 residues. V lost 1 base and J lost 2; bases outside the gene matches: 15. The germline V gene encodes CDR1 SGHRS and CDR2 YFSETQ.

The sample holds a few counts of this clonotype. The chain carries TRBV11-2 and TRBJ1-4, with 8 bases matching TRBD1. The germline V gene has CDR1 SGHAT and CDR2 FQNNGV. The length of the CDR3 is 15 residues. Trimming at V came to 5 bases and at J to 7 bases, leaving 9 bases not matched to a gene. The CDR3 reads CASSRRGQEGEKLFF. The CDR3 nucleotides are TGTGCCAGCAGCAGGCGGGGACAGGAAGGTGAAAAACTGTTTTTT.

This clonotype showed up many times. The CDR3 DNA reads as TGCGCCAGCAGCGCGGACAGCTCCTATAATTCACCCCTCCACTTT. This gives the protein CASSADSSYNSPLHF. The chain links TRBV5-1 to TRBJ1-6; a possible D gene is TRBD1 (6 bases). The CDR3 covers 15 residues. Germline lookup yields CDR1 SGHRS and CDR2 YFSETQ. Deletions cut 4 bases from V and 0 bases from J, with 8 bases between. Drawing the rest from reference TRBV5-1 and TRBJ1-6, the complete variable domain is KAGVTQTPRYLIKTRGQQVTLSCSPISGHRSVSWYQQTPGQGLQFLFEYFSETQRNKGNFPGRFSGRQFSNSRSEMNVSTLELGDSALYLCASSADSSYNSPLHFGNGTRLTVT.

This clonotype was detected ten times or more. The chain combines TRBV20-1 with TRBJ2-7, with TRBD1 as a possible D gene (5 bases). Trimming pared 4 bases from V and 0 bases from J, leaving 7 bases between. Looked up from germline, CDR1 is DFQATT and CDR2 is SNEGSKA (reference sequence). The length of the CDR3 is 12 residues. In DNA, the CDR3 is TGCAGTGCTACTGACAGCTCCTACGAGCAGTACTTC. Translation: CSATDSSYEQYF.

This clonotype was seen repeatedly, ten times or more. The chain has TRBV5-1 and TRBJ1-1; D ambiguous. CDR3 length equals 16 residues. With 0 bases removed from V and 7 bases from J, the gap between germline ends came to 19 bases. Germline V gives CDR1 SGHRS, CDR2 YFSETQ. The chain's CDR3 is CASSLEGGLTAGEAFF. In DNA, the CDR3 is TGCGCCAGCAGCTTGGAAGGAGGGCTCACGGCGGGTGAAGCTTTCTTT.

This clonotype has ten or more counts. The gene calls are TRBV3-1 and TRBJ2-1, with unresolved D. Trimming left V 4 bases short and J 9 bases short, with 13 bases between. The CDR3 totals 13 residues. CDR1 LGHDT and CDR2 YNNKEL come from the germline V gene (reference sequence). The CDR3, as DNA: TGTGCCAGCAGCCGCGCCCGATACGGTGAGCAGTTCTTC. Translating it yields CASSRARYGEQFF.

In its sample, this clonotype was seen many times. The J gene is TRBJ2-1, the V gene TRBV9; tentatively, D is TRBD2 (5 bases). This CDR3 region has 12 residues. Germline V gene data show CDR1 as SGDLS and CDR2 as YYNGEE. V was trimmed by 3 bases and J by 9 bases, leaving 10 bases between them. CDR3 sequence: CASSALGSEQFF. The CDR3 DNA sequence: TGTGCCAGCAGCGCCTTAGGGAGTGAGCAGTTCTTC.

This clonotype was picked up many times. The chain has TRBV7-2 and TRBJ2-7; perhaps TRBD2 as D (6 bases). This CDR3 is built from 15 residues. From germline, CDR1 is SGHTA and CDR2 FQGNSA. V shed 5 bases and J shed 0 bases, with 14 bases lying between them. CDR3 coding DNA: TGTGCCAGCAGCCCCGGACTAAGGAGCTCCTACGAGCAGTACTTC. Translating gives CASSPGLRSSYEQYF.

On this clonotype: This may stem from a read error, because a much larger clone lies one nucleotide away. The rearrangement uses TRBV12-3 or TRBV12-4 and TRBJ1-1, with unresolved D. This CDR3 is 13 amino acids long. This CDR3 reads CASGLSMNTEAFF. The CDR3 DNA is TGTGCCAGCGGTTTATCTATGAACACTGAAGCTTTCTTT.

At least ten counts were recorded for this clonotype. The rearrangement uses TRBV7-2 and TRBJ2-1, with D unresolved. V gave up 4 bases and J gave up 9 bases, with 10 bases separating them. This CDR3 contains 12 residues. CDR1 SGHTA and CDR2 FQGNSA come from the germline V gene. The CDR3 nucleotides read TGTGCCAGCAGCTCCCCCCGCGGTGAGCAGTTCTTC. It encodes CASSSPRGEQFF.

This clonotype showed up just a few times. The gene calls are TRBV5-1 and TRBJ1-6, with TRBD1 as a possible D gene (5 bases). V was trimmed by 1 base and J by 7 bases, leaving 12 bases between them. The CDR3 covers 15 residues. CDR1 is SGHRS, CDR2 YFSETQ, per germline. CDR3 nucleotides: TGCGCCAGCAGCTTGAGGACCGGGGGGAATTCACCCCTCCACTTT. This codes for CASSLRTGGNSPLHF.